Listed below are T cell receptor beta chains from one sample, sequenced in a study of cytomegalovirus exposure and HLA in healthy donors. The repertoire was sequenced with immunoSEQ multiplex PCR; TCRdb's copy has only in-frame clones and lacks some. The sample features about 60,000 clones, with about 2.1% in its top ten. The sequencing input was PBMCs. The source is a woman in her late teens or twenties in good health and CMV-seronegative. Each CDR3 is given with its conserved first and last residue.

cdr3_aa	v_call	j_call
CATAPWGDEQYF	TRBV10-3	TRBJ2-7
CASSRTGDVTEAFF	TRBV19	TRBJ1-1
CASSLGQGENYGYTF	TRBV5-1	TRBJ1-2
CASSLAGAIYNEQFF	TRBV7-2	TRBJ2-1
CASSPTGTGDTEAFF	TRBV5-1	TRBJ1-1
CASSPGGNQPQHF	TRBV6-6	TRBJ1-5
CASSLVSGGANTGELFF	TRBV11-3	TRBJ2-2
CASSLAAGFSYGYTF	TRBV5-8	TRBJ1-2
CASRQDFNTEAFF	TRBV2	TRBJ1-1
CASSDRVSGTGELFF	TRBV7-2	TRBJ2-2
CASSFDGSTDTQYF	TRBV5-1	TRBJ2-3
CASSSVLAGEQFF	TRBV5-1	TRBJ2-1
CASSIDRSDYGYTF	TRBV19	TRBJ1-2
CASSARQGVKTEAFF	TRBV2	TRBJ1-1
CASSPGTVIGGTIYF	TRBV7-9	TRBJ1-3